The following is a TCR beta chain sequence with its context. Using immunoSEQ multiplex PCR, the repertoire was profiled, and TCRdb retains in-frame clones only, with some absent. In the table there are fewer than 250,000 clones, approximately 92% of which are singletons. The junction had 4 bases not matched to a gene; V was cut back by 4 bases and J by 7 bases. Germline CDR1 reads SGDLS; CDR2 reads YYNGEE. The CDR3 contains 14 residues. The record originates from a study of T cell responses to AZD1222 COVID-19 vaccine. Across the study: Both about-4-week and about-12-week second-dose recipients were combined.

Here the sequenced sample was peripheral blood, taken on day 0 of AZD1222 vaccination. The clonotype was recovered from an adult in good health. V gene TRBV9 combines with J gene TRBJ2-2, with 10 bases lining up with TRBD1. The CDR3 DNA follows: TGTGCCAGCAGCTTTGGACAGGGGGTCGGGGAGCTGTTTTTT. This translates into CASSFGQGVGELFF.